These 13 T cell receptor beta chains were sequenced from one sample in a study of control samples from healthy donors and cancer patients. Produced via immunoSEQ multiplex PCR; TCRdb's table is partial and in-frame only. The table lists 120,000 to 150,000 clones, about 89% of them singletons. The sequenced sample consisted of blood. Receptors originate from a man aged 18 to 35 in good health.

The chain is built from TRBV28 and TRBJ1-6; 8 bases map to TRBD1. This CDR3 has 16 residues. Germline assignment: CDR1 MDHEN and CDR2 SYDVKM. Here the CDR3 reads CASLDRGMAYNSPLHF. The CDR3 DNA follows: TGTGCGTCCCTCGACAGGGGAATGGCGTATAATTCACCCCTCCACTTT. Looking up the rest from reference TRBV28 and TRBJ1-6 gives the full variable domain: DVKVTQSSRYLVKRTGEKVFLECVQDMDHENMFWYRQDPGLGLRLIYFSYDVKMKEKGDIPEGYSVSREKKERFSLILESASTNQTSMYLCASLDRGMAYNSPLHFGNGTRLTVT.

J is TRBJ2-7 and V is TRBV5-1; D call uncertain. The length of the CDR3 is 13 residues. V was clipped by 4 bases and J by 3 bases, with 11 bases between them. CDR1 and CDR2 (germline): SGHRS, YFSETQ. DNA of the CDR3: TGCGCCAGCAGCGTCCATCCTAACTACGAGCAGTACTTC. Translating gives CASSVHPNYEQYF.

The CDR3, as DNA: TGTGCCAGCACCTCTAGGCCTTTCTATGGCTACACCTTC. This sequence encodes CASTSRPFYGYTF. This chain connects TRBV12-3 or TRBV12-4 to TRBJ1-2, with no clear D. V was shortened by 7 bases and J by 4 bases, with 13 bases between the two germline ends. This CDR3 has 13 residues.

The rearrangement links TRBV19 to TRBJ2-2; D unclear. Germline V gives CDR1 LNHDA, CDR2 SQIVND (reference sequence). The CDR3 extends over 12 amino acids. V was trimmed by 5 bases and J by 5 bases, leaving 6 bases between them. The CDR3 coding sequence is TGTGCCAGTAGTCAAGGGACCGGGGAGCTGTTTTTT. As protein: CASSQGTGELFF.

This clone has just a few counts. CDR3 DNA: TGTGCCAGCAGTAGACAGGGGGCAGGCGATCAGCCCCAGCATTTT. Its protein is CASSRQGAGDQPQHF. This rearrangement joins TRBV6-6 to TRBJ1-5; 10 bases map to TRBD1. Germline V CDR1 and CDR2: MNHNY, SVGAGI (reference sequence). The ends lost 5 bases at V and 5 bases at J; junction bases unmatched: 6. The CDR3 is 15 amino acids.

CDR3 region: CASSSRTRGQETQYF. Here the CDR3 DNA reads TGTGCCAGTAGTTCTCGGACGAGGGGGCAAGAGACCCAGTACTTC. The chain joins TRBV19 to TRBJ2-5, with TRBD1 as a possible D gene (6 bases). This CDR3 is built from 15 residues. Per germline, CDR1 LNHDA and CDR2 SQIVND (reference sequence). V lost 5 bases and J lost 2, with 15 bases in between.

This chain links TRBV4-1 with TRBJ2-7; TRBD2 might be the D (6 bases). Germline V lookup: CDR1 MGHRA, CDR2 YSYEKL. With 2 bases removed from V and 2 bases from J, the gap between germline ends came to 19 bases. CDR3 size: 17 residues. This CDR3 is CASSQLPLASRAYEQYF. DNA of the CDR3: TGCGCCAGCAGCCAATTGCCGCTAGCGAGTCGGGCCTACGAGCAGTACTTC.

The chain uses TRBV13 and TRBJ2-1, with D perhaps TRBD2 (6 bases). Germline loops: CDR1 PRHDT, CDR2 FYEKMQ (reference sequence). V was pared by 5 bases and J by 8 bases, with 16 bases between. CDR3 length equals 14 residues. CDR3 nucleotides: TGTGCCAGCAGCCCTGTAGGAGGGAATGATGAGCAGTTCTTC. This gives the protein CASSPVGGNDEQFF.

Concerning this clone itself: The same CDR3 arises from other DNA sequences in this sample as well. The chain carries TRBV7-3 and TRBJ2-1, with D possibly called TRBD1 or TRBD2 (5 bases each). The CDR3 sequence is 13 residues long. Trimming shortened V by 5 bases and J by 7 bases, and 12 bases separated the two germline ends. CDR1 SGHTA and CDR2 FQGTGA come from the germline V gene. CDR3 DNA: TGTGCCAGCAGCCCGACGGGACGGAATGAGCAGTTCTTC. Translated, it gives CASSPTGRNEQFF.

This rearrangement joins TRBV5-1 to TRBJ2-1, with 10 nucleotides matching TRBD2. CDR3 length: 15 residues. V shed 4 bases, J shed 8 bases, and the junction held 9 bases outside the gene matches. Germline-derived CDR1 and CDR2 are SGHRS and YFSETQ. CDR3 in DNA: TGCGCCAGCAGCCCGGCCGGGACTAGCGCCCATGAGCAGTTCTTC. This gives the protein CASSPAGTSAHEQFF.

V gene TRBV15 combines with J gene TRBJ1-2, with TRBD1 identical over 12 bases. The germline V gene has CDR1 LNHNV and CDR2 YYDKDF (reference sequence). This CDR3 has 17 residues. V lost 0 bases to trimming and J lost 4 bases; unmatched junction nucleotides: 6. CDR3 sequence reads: CATSRDAGTGGLYGYTF. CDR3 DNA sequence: TGTGCCACCAGCAGAGACGCCGGGACAGGGGGCCTCTATGGCTACACCTTC. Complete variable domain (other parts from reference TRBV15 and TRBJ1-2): DAMVIQNPRYQVTQFGKPVTLSCSQTLNHNVMYWYQQKSSQAPKLLFHYYDKDFNNEADTPDNFQSRRPNTSFCFLDIRSPGLGDTAMYLCATSRDAGTGGLYGYTFGSGTRLTVV.

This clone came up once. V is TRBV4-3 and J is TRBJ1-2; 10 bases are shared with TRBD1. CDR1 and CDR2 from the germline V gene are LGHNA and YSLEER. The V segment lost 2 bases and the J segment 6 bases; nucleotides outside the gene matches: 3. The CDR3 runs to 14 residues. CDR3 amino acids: CASSQTGTGDGYTF. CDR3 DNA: TGCGCCAGCAGCCAAACCGGGACAGGGGATGGCTACACCTTC.

The CDR3 sequence: CASSLRQGYTEAFF. The DNA of the CDR3 is TGTGCCAGCAGCCTTAGACAGGGGTACACTGAAGCTTTCTTT. This chain joins TRBV14 and TRBJ1-1; 8 bases align to TRBD1. Germline values: CDR1 SGHDN, CDR2 FVKESK. The length of the CDR3 is 14 residues. J gave up 3 bases and V 4 bases, and 4 bases lay outside the gene matches.